These 8 T cell receptor beta chains were sequenced from one sample in a study of regulatory T cells in long-lasting Graves disease. Time point given: newly diagnosed GD, antithyroid drugs for less than 3 months. Isolated PBMC RNA provided the starting material for the TCR library. Researchers made TCR beta libraries by using iRepertoire HTBI primers and running Arm-PCR on CDR3 regions. TCRdb used MiXCR to reprocess the multiplex PCR reads, holding one entry per CDR3 protein. This table has some 340,000 distinct CDR3 sequences, about 12% appearing once. The same sample was also used in a study of T cells in Graves' hyperthyroidism and ophthalmopathy.

The sample was peripheral blood mononuclear cells (PBMCs), taken at new diagnosis, from a patient treated with antithyroid drugs. These receptors all stem from a young woman with Graves disease.

In this sample, this clonotype turned up many times. V is TRBV5-5 and J is TRBJ2-5, with a weak D call TRBD1 (6 bases). The CDR3 is 15 residues long. Trimming stripped 0 bases from V and 4 bases from J, with 13 bases between. Germline V gene sequence: CDR1 SGHKS, CDR2 YYEKEE (reference sequence). The CDR3 region is CASSLAGVRRETQYF. CDR3 DNA sequence: TGTGCCAGCAGCTTGGCAGGGGTAAGGAGAGAGACCCAGTACTTC.

The CDR3 DNA reads TGTGCCAGCACTTGGGGGCCTAGCGGTTCGTCAGATACGCAGTATTTT. It encodes CASTWGPSGSSDTQYF. The V call is TRBV28, the J call TRBJ2-3; D may be TRBD2 (7 bases). This CDR3 spans 16 amino acids. The germline CDR1 and CDR2 sequences are MDHEN and SYDVKM. The V gene lost 7 bases and the J gene lost 4 bases, with 21 bases spanning the gap.

The chain recombines TRBV7-6 with TRBJ1-4; weak D call: TRBD1 (5 bases). CDR3 length: 14 residues. Germline V gives CDR1 SGHVS, CDR2 FNYEAQ. V lost 4 bases and J lost 7, with 13 bases in between. The CDR3: CASSWDRRSEKLFF. CDR3 DNA sequence: TGTGCCAGCAGCTGGGACCGCCGGAGTGAAAAACTGTTTTTT.

This clonotype showed up many times. The chain has TRBV18 and TRBJ2-7; either TRBD1 or TRBD2 may supply D (5 bases each). Trimming took off 3 bases at V and 6 bases at J, with 18 bases between the two ends. From germline, CDR1 is KGHSH and CDR2 LQKENI. This CDR3 contains 15 residues. The CDR3 spells CASSPFRGRNGEQYF. In DNA, the CDR3 is TGTGCCAGCTCACCCTTTCGGGGCAGGAACGGCGAGCAGTACTTC.

This clonotype has at least ten counts. The V call is TRBV6-2 or TRBV6-3, the J call TRBJ2-2; the match to TRBD2 covers 9 bases. Losses at the gene ends were 2 bases for V and 0 bases for J; bases not matched to a gene: 7. The germline V gene encodes CDR1 MNHEY and CDR2 SVGEGT. This CDR3 region has 18 residues. CDR3 sequence reads: CASSYPGLAPTNTGELFF. CDR3 nucleotides: TGTGCCAGCAGTTACCCGGGACTAGCCCCAACGAACACCGGGGAGCTGTTTTTT.

This clonotype was counted at least ten times. J is TRBJ2-7 and V is TRBV28; 10 nucleotides line up with TRBD2. This CDR3 spans 18 amino acids. The germline V gene has CDR1 MDHEN and CDR2 SYDVKM. V lost 4 bases to trimming and J lost 3 bases; unmatched junction nucleotides: 15. CDR3 residues: CASSYATSGEARDYEQYF. The CDR3 bases are TGTGCCAGCAGTTATGCAACTAGCGGGGAGGCACGCGACTACGAGCAGTACTTC.

The sample holds many counts of this clonotype. The chain couples TRBV11-2 to TRBJ2-5; 7 bases align to TRBD2. Germline-derived CDR1 and CDR2 are SGHAT and FQNNGV. The CDR3 spans 16 residues. The V segment lost 5 bases and the J segment 4 bases; nucleotides outside the gene matches: 13. The CDR3 here is CASSGGREGIRETQYF. DNA of the CDR3: TGTGCCAGCAGCGGGGGGAGGGAGGGTATTCGAGAGACCCAGTACTTC.

CDR3 DNA sequence: TGTGCCAGCAGCCCGGAGGGAACAACTAATGAAAAACTGTTTTTT. Its protein is CASSPEGTTNEKLFF. The chain carries TRBV7-2 and TRBJ1-4; D uncertain. CDR3 length: 15 amino acids. Trimming stripped 5 bases from V and 0 bases from J, with 10 bases between. Germline CDR1 and CDR2: SGHTA and FQGNSA.